The 2 T cell receptor beta chains in this list originate from one sample, sequenced in a study of Graves' ophthalmopathy and Graves' hyperthyroidism. RNA transcripts provided the template for amplifying TCR beta CDR3 regions. Second-round multiplex PCR followed a first-round RT-PCR using HTBI primers. TCRdb re-derived calls from the multiplex PCR reads in MiXCR, one entry per CDR3 protein. The sample lists over a million distinct CDR3 sequences; about 35% were seen once. The sample consisted of peripheral blood or thyroid tissue (not recorded which). Every receptor here comes from an adult man with Graves' hyperthyroidism.

This clonotype has only a few counts. The J gene is TRBJ2-5, the V gene TRBV14; D might be TRBD1 (6 bases). V lost 5 bases, J lost 4 bases, and 14 bases lay in between. The CDR3 runs 14 residues. Germline V gene sequence: CDR1 SGHDN, CDR2 FVKESK. CDR3 in amino acids: CASSVGQRSETQYF. The CDR3 DNA sequence: TGTGCCAGCAGCGTAGGACAGCGTTCAGAGACCCAGTACTTC.

This clonotype was seen at least ten times. This sequence joins TRBV20-1 and TRBJ1-5; 7 bases align to TRBD1. CDR3 size: 14 residues. The junction had 10 bases not matched to a gene; V was cut back by 6 bases and J by 5 bases. CDR1 and CDR2 (germline): DFQATT, SNEGSKA (reference sequence). The CDR3 sequence is CSALNSQGDQPQHF. In DNA, the CDR3 is TGCAGTGCCCTGAATTCCCAGGGGGATCAGCCCCAGCATTTT.